Reported below is one T cell receptor beta chain. What it recognizes is unknown. The entry originates in a study of CXCR3-negative and CXCR3-positive naive CD8 T cells. The study, taken as a whole, reports: For the naive subsets, surface CD5 was similar, and TCR strength was inferred from TRB CDR3 properties. Relative to CXCR3-negative naive cells, CXCR3-positive naive cells had more hydrophobic TRB CDR3s. After cryopreservation, CXCR3 expression dropped partially; most assays used fresh PBMCs.

CDR3 length equals 15 residues. Germline V gives CDR1 SGHDT, CDR2 YYEEEE. The authors prepared UMI-labeled TRB cDNA libraries by 5' RACE. TCRdb re-called the 5' RACE reads and catalogs CDR3 proteins one per entry, DNA excluded. Listed are around 130,000 distinct CDR3 sequences; about 0.54% falls within the top ten. Every CD8+ T cell subset underwent triplicate sorting at some 300,000 cells apiece. The chain is built from TRBV5-6 and TRBJ2-4; lacking DNA, the TRBD1 call made by TCRdb goes unchecked. The source material was naive CXCR3+ CD8+ T cells from blood. Regarding subset: CD45RO-CCR7+CD27+CD95- naive CD8+ T cells expressing CXCR3 (TNR3+). The TCR originated in a human donor in good health. Some clones in this sample may be carry-over from other donors' samples. The CDR3 loop reads CASSLGTHEANIQYF.